Detailed here is one TCR beta chain. The record originates from a study of blood T cell repertoires in COVID-19. About the study: T cells, B-cell-depleted T cells, or PBMCs supplied cDNA or gDNA.

Produced via immunoSEQ multiplex PCR; TCRdb's table is partial and in-frame only. The profile shows over 350,000 clones, around 90% of them singletons. This CDR3 comprises 18 residues. The sequenced material came from PBMCs or T cells enriched from blood (not recorded which). The receptor was isolated from a woman younger than 30 who had recovered from COVID-19. The V gene is TRBV21-1, the J gene TRBJ2-1; the table assigns TRBD2, which was not confirmed against the DNA. TRBV21-1 corresponds to a pseudogene. The CDR3 sequence: CASISGLAGGQAAREQFF. CDR3 bases: TGTGCCAGCATCTCAGGACTAGCGGGGGGGCAGGCGGCGCGTGAGCAGTTCTTC.